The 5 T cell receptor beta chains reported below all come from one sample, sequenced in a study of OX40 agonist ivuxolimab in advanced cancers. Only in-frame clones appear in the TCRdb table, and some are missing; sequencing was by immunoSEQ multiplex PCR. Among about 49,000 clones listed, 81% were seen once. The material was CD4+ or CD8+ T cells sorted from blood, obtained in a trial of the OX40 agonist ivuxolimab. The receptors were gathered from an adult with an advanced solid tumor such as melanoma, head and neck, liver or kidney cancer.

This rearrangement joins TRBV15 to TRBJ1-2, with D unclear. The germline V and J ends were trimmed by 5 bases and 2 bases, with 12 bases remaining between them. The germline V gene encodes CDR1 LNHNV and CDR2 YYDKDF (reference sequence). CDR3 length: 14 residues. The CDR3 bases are TGTGCCACCAGCTTAGGACGGGCGAACTATGGCTACACCTTC. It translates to CATSLGRANYGYTF.

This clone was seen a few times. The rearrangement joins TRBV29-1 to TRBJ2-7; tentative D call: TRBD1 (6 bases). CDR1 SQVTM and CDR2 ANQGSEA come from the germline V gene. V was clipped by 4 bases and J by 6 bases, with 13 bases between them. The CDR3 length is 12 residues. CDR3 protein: CSVAGQGPEQYF. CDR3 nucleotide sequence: TGCAGCGTTGCCGGGCAGGGGCCCGAGCAGTACTTC.

CDR3 coding DNA: TGTGCCAGCAGTTACTCCGAGGGGGCGGGGAATGAGCAGTTCTTC. This encodes CASSYSEGAGNEQFF. V and J are TRBV6-5 and TRBJ2-1; TRBD1 is a possible D gene (7 bases). The CDR3 loop spans 15 amino acids. V was pared by 0 bases and J by 7 bases, with 13 bases between. Germline V gene sequence: CDR1 MNHEY, CDR2 SVGAGI.

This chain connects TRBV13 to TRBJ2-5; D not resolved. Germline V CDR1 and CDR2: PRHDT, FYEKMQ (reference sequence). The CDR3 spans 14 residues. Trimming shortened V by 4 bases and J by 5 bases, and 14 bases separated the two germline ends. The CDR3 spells CASSYRTDGETQYF. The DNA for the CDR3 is TGTGCCAGCAGCTATCGGACGGATGGGGAGACCCAGTACTTC.

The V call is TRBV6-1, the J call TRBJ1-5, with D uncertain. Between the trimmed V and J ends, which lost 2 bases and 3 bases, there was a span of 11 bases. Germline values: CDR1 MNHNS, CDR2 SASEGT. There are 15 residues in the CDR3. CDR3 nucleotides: TGTGCCAGCAGTGAAATCCGGGCTCCCAATCAGCCCCAGCATTTT. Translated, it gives CASSEIRAPNQPQHF.